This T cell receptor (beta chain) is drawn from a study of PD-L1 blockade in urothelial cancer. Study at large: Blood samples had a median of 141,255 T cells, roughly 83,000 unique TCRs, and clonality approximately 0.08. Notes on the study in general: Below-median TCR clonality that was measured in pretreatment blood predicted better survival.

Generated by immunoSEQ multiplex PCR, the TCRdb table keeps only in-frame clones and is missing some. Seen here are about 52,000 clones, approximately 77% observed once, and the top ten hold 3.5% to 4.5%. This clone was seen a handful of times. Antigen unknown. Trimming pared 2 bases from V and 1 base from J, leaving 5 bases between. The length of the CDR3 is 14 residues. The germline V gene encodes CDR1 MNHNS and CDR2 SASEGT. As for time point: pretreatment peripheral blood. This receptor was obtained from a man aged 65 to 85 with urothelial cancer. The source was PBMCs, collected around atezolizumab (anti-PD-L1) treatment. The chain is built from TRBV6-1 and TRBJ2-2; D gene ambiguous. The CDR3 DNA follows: TGTGCCAGCAGTGAATTCGGGAACACCGGGGAGCTGTTTTTT. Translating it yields CASSEFGNTGELFF.